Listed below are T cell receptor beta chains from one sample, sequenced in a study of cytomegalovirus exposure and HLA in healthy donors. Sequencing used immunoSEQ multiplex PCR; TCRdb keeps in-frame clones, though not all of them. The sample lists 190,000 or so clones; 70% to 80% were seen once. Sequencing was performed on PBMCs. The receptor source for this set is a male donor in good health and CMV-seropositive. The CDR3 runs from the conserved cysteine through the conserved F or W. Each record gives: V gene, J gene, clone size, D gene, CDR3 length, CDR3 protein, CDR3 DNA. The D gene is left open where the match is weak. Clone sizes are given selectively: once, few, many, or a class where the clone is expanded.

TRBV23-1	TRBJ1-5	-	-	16	CASSQRMAASNQPQHF	TGCGCCAGCAGTCAACGGATGGCGGCCAGCAATCAGCCCCAGCATTTT
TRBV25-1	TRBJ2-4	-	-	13	CASSEKSTDIQYF	TGTGCCAGCAGTGAGAAAAGCACTGACATTCAGTACTTC
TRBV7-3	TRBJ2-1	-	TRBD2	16	CASSSAGTRSYNEQFF	TGTGCCAGCAGCTCAGCCGGGACTAGGTCCTACAATGAGCAGTTCTTC
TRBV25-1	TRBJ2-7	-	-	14	CASTPGVRAYEQYF	TGTGCCAGCACCCCCGGAGTCAGGGCCTACGAGCAGTACTTC
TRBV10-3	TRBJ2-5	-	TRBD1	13	CAIRTGLQETQYF	TGTGCCATCAGGACAGGGCTCCAAGAGACCCAGTACTTC
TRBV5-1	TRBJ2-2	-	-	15	CASSPGGLSAGELFF	TGCGCCAGCAGCCCCGGCGGGCTTTCGGCCGGGGAGCTGTTTTTT
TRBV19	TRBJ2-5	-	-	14	CASSQGRLQETQYF	TGTGCCAGTAGTCAGGGCCGTTTACAAGAGACCCAGTACTTC
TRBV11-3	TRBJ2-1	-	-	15	CASSSKRTVYNEQFF	TGTGCCAGCAGCTCTAAGAGGACAGTATATAATGAGCAGTTCTTC
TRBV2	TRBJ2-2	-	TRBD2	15	CASSDSGGYSGELFF	TGTGCCAGCAGTGACAGCGGGGGGTATTCCGGGGAGCTGTTTTTT
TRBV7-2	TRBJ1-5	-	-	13	CASSLVGDQPQHF	TGTGCCAGCAGCCTAGTCGGAGATCAGCCCCAGCATTTT
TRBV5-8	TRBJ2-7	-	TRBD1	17	CASNAGTGNFLTYEQYF	TGTGCCAGCAACGCGGGGACAGGGAACTTCCTTACCTACGAGCAGTACTTC
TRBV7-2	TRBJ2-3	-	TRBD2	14	CASSLSGREDTQYF	TGTGCCAGCAGCTTGAGCGGGAGGGAAGATACGCAGTATTTT
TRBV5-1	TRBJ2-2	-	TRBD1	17	CASSSPGGSANTGELFF	TGCGCCAGCAGCTCCCCAGGGGGCTCCGCGAACACCGGGGAGCTGTTTTTT
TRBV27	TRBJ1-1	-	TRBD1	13	CASSSTGDTEAFF	TGTGCCAGCAGTTCCACAGGGGACACTGAAGCTTTCTTT
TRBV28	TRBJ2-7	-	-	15	CASSFFPGKTNEQYF	TGTGCCAGCAGTTTTTTCCCGGGAAAAACCAACGAGCAGTACTTC
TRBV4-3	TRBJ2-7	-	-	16	CASSQERYYPPYEQYF	TGCGCCAGCAGCCAAGAAAGGTACTACCCCCCCTACGAGCAGTACTTC
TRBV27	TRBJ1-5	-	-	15	CASRPYRAGNQPQHF	TGTGCCAGCAGGCCATACAGGGCTGGGAATCAGCCCCAGCATTTT
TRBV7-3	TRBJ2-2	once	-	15	CASSLTPRDTGELFF	TGTGCCAGCAGCTTAACTCCGCGGGACACCGGGGAGCTGTTTTTT
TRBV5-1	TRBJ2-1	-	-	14	CASSLSQGYNEQFF	TGCGCCAGCAGCTTGAGCCAGGGATACAATGAGCAGTTCTTC
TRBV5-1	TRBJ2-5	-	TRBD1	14	CASSIQGAGETQYF	TGCGCCAGCAGCATCCAGGGGGCAGGAGAGACCCAGTACTTC
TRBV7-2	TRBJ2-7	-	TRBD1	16	CASSLGGQGVTYEQYF	TGTGCCAGCAGCTTAGGTGGCCAGGGGGTGACCTACGAGCAGTACTTC
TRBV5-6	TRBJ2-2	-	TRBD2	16	CASSYGLAGGAGELFF	TGTGCCAGCAGCTACGGACTAGCGGGAGGGGCCGGGGAGCTGTTTTTT
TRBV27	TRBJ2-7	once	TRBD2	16	CASRTSGTGPSYEQYF	TGTGCCAGCAGGACTAGCGGGACCGGCCCCTCCTACGAGCAGTACTTC
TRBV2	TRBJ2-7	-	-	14	CASSETVRSYEQYF	TGTGCCAGCAGTGAAACAGTCAGGTCCTACGAGCAGTACTTC
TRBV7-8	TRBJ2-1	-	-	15	CASSLAAAAYNEQFF	TGTGCCAGCAGCTTAGCGGCGGCGGCCTACAATGAGCAGTTCTTC
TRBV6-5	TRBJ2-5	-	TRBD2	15	CASTTPGREDGTQYF	TGTGCCAGCACTACTCCGGGACGGGAGGATGGGACCCAGTACTTC
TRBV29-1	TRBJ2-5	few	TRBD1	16	CSVAIMTGISQETQYF	TGCAGCGTTGCCATTATGACAGGGATTTCACAAGAGACCCAGTACTTC
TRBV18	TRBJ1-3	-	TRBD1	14	CASSQGASGNTIYF	TGTGCCAGCTCCCAGGGGGCTTCTGGAAACACCATATATTTT
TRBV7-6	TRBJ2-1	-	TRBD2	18	CASSLARASGRYYNEQFF	TGTGCCAGCAGCTTAGCGCGGGCTAGCGGGAGATACTACAATGAGCAGTTCTTC
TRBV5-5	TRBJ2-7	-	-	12	CASSFQGHEQYF	TGTGCCAGCAGCTTTCAGGGGCACGAGCAGTACTTC
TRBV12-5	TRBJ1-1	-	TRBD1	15	CASGLGQGAVTEAFF	TGTGCTAGTGGTTTGGGACAGGGGGCTGTTACTGAAGCTTTCTTT
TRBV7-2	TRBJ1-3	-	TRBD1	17	CASSPRQGAGDGNTIYF	TGTGCCAGCAGCCCGCGACAGGGGGCCGGGGATGGGAACACCATATATTTT
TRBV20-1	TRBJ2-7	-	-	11	CSARVGYEQYF	TGCAGTGCTAGGGTGGGCTACGAGCAGTACTTC
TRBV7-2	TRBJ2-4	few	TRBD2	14	CASSLAAGGNIQYF	TGTGCCAGCAGCTTAGCTGCGGGGGGGAACATTCAGTACTTC
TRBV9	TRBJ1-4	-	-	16	CASSVARGLANEKLFF	TGTGCCAGCAGCGTAGCAAGGGGTCTGGCTAATGAAAAACTGTTTTTT
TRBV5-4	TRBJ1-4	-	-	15	CASSLDFGQNEKLFF	TGTGCCAGCAGCTTGGATTTTGGCCAAAATGAAAAACTGTTTTTT
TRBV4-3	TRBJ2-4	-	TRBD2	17	CASSQWESGGYKNIQYF	TGCGCCAGCAGCCAATGGGAAAGCGGGGGCTACAAAAACATTCAGTACTTC
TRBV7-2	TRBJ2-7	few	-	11	CASSLYWEQYF	TGTGCCAGCAGCCTGTACTGGGAGCAGTACTTC
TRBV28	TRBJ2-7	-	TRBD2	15	CASRGAGANFYEQYF	TGTGCCAGCAGGGGAGCGGGAGCCAACTTCTACGAGCAGTACTTC
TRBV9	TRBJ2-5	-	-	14	CASSGAEDQETQYF	TGTGCCAGCAGCGGGGCGGAGGACCAAGAGACCCAGTACTTC
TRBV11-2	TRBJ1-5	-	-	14	CASSLDRDNQPQHF	TGTGCCAGCAGCTTAGACAGGGACAATCAGCCCCAGCATTTT
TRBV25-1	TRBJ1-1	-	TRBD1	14	CASSARQGNTEAFF	TGTGCCAGCAGTGCGCGACAGGGGAACACTGAAGCTTTCTTT
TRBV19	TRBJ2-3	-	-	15	CASSIGGRRSDTQYF	TGTGCCAGTAGTATAGGGGGCCGTAGGTCAGATACGCAGTATTTT
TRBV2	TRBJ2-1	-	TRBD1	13	CANWAGGYNEQFF	TGTGCCAACTGGGCAGGGGGCTACAATGAGCAGTTCTTC
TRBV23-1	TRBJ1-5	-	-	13	CASSQSRNQPQHF	TGCGCCAGCAGTCAATCCCGGAATCAGCCCCAGCATTTT
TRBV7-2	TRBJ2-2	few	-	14	CASSWLTDTGELFF	TGTGCCAGCAGCTGGCTCACAGACACCGGGGAGCTGTTTTTT
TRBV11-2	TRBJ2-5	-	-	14	CASSLEGPLGTQYF	TGTGCCAGCAGCTTAGAGGGGCCTCTAGGGACCCAGTACTTC
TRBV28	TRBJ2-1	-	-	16	CASSSRTAYNFLEQFF	TGTGCCAGCAGTTCCCGGACAGCCTACAATTTTCTAGAGCAGTTCTTC
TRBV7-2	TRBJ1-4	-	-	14	CASRGTPAGEKLFF	TGTGCCAGCAGAGGGACCCCAGCGGGTGAAAAACTGTTTTTT
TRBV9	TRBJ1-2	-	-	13	CASSVAINYGYTF	TGTGCCAGCAGCGTAGCCATTAACTATGGCTACACCTTC
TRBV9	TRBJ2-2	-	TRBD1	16	CASSEPGQGVTGELFF	TGTGCCAGCAGCGAGCCGGGACAGGGTGTTACCGGGGAGCTGTTTTTT
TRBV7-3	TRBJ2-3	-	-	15	CASSSGRPLTDTQYF	TGTGCCAGCAGTTCAGGCAGACCCCTCACAGATACGCAGTATTTT
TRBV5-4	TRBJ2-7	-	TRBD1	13	CASRRTGGDEQYF	TGCGCCAGCAGGCGGACAGGGGGCGACGAGCAGTACTTC
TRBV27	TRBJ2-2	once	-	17	CASSLSLVGQNTGELFF	TGTGCCAGCAGTTTATCCCTGGTTGGGCAGAACACCGGGGAGCTGTTTTTT
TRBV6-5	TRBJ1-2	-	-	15	CASTPWDSRNYGYTF	TGTGCCAGCACCCCTTGGGACTCCAGAAACTATGGCTACACCTTC